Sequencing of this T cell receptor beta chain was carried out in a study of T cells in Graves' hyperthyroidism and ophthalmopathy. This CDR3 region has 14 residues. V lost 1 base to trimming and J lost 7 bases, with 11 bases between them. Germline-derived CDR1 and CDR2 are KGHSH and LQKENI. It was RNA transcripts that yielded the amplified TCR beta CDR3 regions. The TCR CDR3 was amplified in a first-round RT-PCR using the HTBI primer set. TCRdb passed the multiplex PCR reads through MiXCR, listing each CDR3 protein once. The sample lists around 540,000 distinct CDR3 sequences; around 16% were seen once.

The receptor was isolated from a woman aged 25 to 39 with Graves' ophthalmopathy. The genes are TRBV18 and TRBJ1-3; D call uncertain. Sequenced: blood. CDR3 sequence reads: CASSPQATRNTIYF. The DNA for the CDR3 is TGTGCCAGCTCACCACAAGCAACGAGGAACACCATATATTTT.